This T cell receptor beta chain comes out of a study of blood T cell repertoires in COVID-19 (dated by TCRdb to the early 2020s). Context from the whole study: Samples covering the acute and convalescent phases of COVID-19 were provided by collaborators in the United States, Italy and Spain. The prospective study material was composed of cDNA or gDNA derived from T cells, B-cell-depleted T cells, or PBMCs. The samples were drawn from the first 160 participants of the ongoing ImmuneRACE study and from 950 to 1,500 subjects provided by 6 global collaborators. A de-identified subject ID, COVID-19 status, age in years and sex were almost always included in the sample metadata. Where available, HLA class I and class II types were obtained from metadata supplied by the sample provider rather than from assay-based typing. The repertoires were released in a freely available public database intended as a resource for research on the immune response to SARS-CoV-2. Deeply sampled blood TCRbeta repertoires from subjects exposed to, actively infected with, or recovered from COVID-19 were included in the dataset. General findings and caveats noted by the study authors: The amount of clinical and demographic metadata varied by source and participant and was provided uncurated.

One collaborating source in Seattle enrolled patients during active infection and followed them longitudinally through the course of disease. The collaborating institutions used their own protocols to collect whole blood in K2EDTA tubes. For TCRbeta analysis, collaborator samples were shipped as frozen whole blood, as isolated PBMCs, or as DNA extracted from either sample type. The germline V gene (reference sequence) gives CDR1 as LGHDT and CDR2 as YNNKEL. Trimming removed 4 bases from V and 7 bases from J; the gene matches leave 11 bases unexplained. The CDR3 contains 15 residues, cysteine and phenylalanine counted. CDR3 DNA is the only sequence kept; it has 45 bases, read in frame from the first base. The immunoSEQ Assay, a bias-controlled multiplex PCR, was used to amplify TCRbeta CDR3 regions from genomic DNA. The source study handled its data this way. The number of nucleated cells in each sample was estimated by amplification of reference gene primers within the assay. Sequence reads were collapsed and filtered to measure the absolute abundance of every unique TCRbeta CDR3 rearrangement. Productive Simpson clonality was computed per sample as the square root of Simpson's diversity index over productive rearrangements. Held by TCRdb, this immuneACCESS table contains in-frame sequences only and omits some clones. Under half of the omission traces to an unresolved V gene where checked; the cause of the rest is unknown. V and J calls plus clone size are reproduced from that table; the DNA served to infer D and trimming. In this sample the table shows fewer than 45,000 clones, approximately 80% of which occur a single time. The leading ten clones occupy 1.5% to 2% of the sample.

A remark on this clone: Its cognate antigen has yet to be identified. No clone much larger than this one lies a single base away; base qualities are absent.

Sequencing was carried out using peripheral blood. The sequence joins TRBV3-1 (or the pseudogene TRBV3-2) to TRBJ1-1, and 8 junction bases match TRBD1. This TCR was sampled from a man aged 55 to 70 with COVID-19, enrolled during active disease. The bases are TGTGCCAGCAGCCCATACGCAGGGACAGGAAATGAAGCTTTCTTT. Its translation is CASSPYAGTGNEAFF.